What follows are 10 T cell receptor beta chains derived from one specimen sequenced in a study of cytomegalovirus exposure and HLA in healthy donors. PCR used 60 Vbeta primers and 13 Jbeta primers. Sequencing was performed with immunoSEQ multiplex PCR; in TCRdb, only in-frame clones are kept and a portion is missing. Seen here are 100,000 or so clones, 70% to 85% observed once, and the top ten hold approximately 10%. The sample taken for sequencing was PBMCs. The origin of the receptors is a man aged 40-55 years in good health and CMV-seropositive.

The CDR3 region has the DNA TGTGCCAGCAGAGGGACACCAGGACTTATGAACACTGAAGCTTTCTTT. It encodes CASRGTPGLMNTEAFF. The chain employs TRBV2 and TRBJ1-1; D perhaps matches TRBD1 (6 bases). Germline loops: CDR1 SNHLY, CDR2 FYNNEI. This CDR3 region has 16 residues. V lost 6 bases and J 0 bases, leaving 17 bases between the germline ends.

The chain links TRBV6-1 to TRBJ1-3; 7 bases line up with TRBD1. This CDR3 is 18 amino acids long. Germline trimming cut 2 bases from V and 0 bases from J; bases unmatched to any gene: 10. CDR1 MNHNS and CDR2 SASEGT come from the germline V gene. This chain's CDR3 is CASSEMGDRRRSGNTIYF. Written as DNA, the CDR3 is TGTGCCAGCAGTGAAATGGGGGACAGAAGACGCTCTGGAAACACCATATATTTT.

The genes are TRBV7-2 and TRBJ2-5; 7 bases are a match to TRBD2. The DNA end lines up better with TRBJ2-7; the J call may be wrong. This CDR3 spans 16 amino acids. Germline CDR1 SGHTA, CDR2 FQGNSA. The CDR3 DNA is TGTGCCAGCAGCCTACACCGGGGTGTTGGCGGGGGCGAGCAGTACTTC. As protein: CASSLHRGVGGGEQYF.

The chain joins TRBV5-6 to TRBJ2-3; a weak D match, TRBD1 (6 bases). With 3 bases removed from V and 0 bases from J, the gap between germline ends came to 11 bases. The CDR3 contains 15 residues. CDR1 is SGHDT, CDR2 YYEEEE, per germline. The CDR3 loop is CASSYRQVSTDTQYF. Here the CDR3 DNA reads TGTGCCAGCAGCTACAGACAGGTTAGCACAGATACGCAGTATTTT.

This clone was observed a single time. The chain uses TRBV2 and TRBJ2-2, with 9 positions matching TRBD1. After removal of 4 bases from V and 6 bases from J, the junction contained 0 bases not matched to a gene. There are 13 residues in the CDR3. Germline CDR1 is SNHLY and CDR2 is FYNNEI. This CDR3 is CASSGTGAGELFF. CDR3 bases: TGTGCCAGCAGTGGGACAGGGGCCGGGGAGCTGTTTTTT.

The rearrangement uses TRBV18 and TRBJ2-1, with 8 bases that match TRBD1. CDR3 length: 17 amino acids. The germline CDR1 and CDR2 sequences are KGHSH and LQKENI. V dropped 3 bases and J dropped 15; count of bases not matched to a gene: 22. The CDR3 sequence: CASSPLQGGNLGNQPFF. The CDR3 bases are TGTGCCAGCTCACCGCTACAGGGGGGCAATTTAGGAAATCAGCCGTTCTTC.

This rearrangement joins TRBV11-1 to TRBJ1-1; unclear D gene. In germline, CDR1 is SGHAT, CDR2 FQDESV (reference sequence). The CDR3 is 15 amino acids. V was shortened by 0 bases and J by 3 bases, with 11 bases between the two germline ends. The chain's CDR3 is CASSLAGRSDTEAFF. CDR3 DNA: TGTGCCAGCAGCTTAGCGGGGAGGTCAGACACTGAAGCTTTCTTT.

This clone was seen a single time. The chain has TRBV19 and TRBJ2-3, with D maybe TRBD2 (5 bases). The V gene's germline CDR1 is LNHDA and CDR2 SQIVND (reference sequence). The ends were cut back, 1 base at V and 4 bases at J, with 12 bases in the middle. The CDR3 consists of 15 residues. Here the CDR3 DNA reads TGTGCCAGTAGTATAGCGGCTTCGAGGGCAGATACGCAGTATTTT. Amino acids: CASSIAASRADTQYF.

The chain combines TRBV28 with TRBJ1-4, with TRBD1 matching over 9 bases. Germline V gene sequence: CDR1 MDHEN, CDR2 SYDVKM. This CDR3 contains 17 residues. V shed 6 bases and J 2 bases; nucleotides not matched to a gene: 10. CDR3 nucleotides: TGTGCCAGCAGGGGACAGGGAGCCCAGGTTACTAATGAAAAACTGTTTTTT. It translates to CASRGQGAQVTNEKLFF.

In its sample, this clone was seen once. At one end, the junction sequence differs from germline, possibly due to a read error. This chain links TRBV7-9 with TRBJ2-7; unclear D gene. CDR3 length: 11 residues. From germline, CDR1 is SEHNR and CDR2 FQNEAQ (reference sequence). CDR3 nucleotide sequence: TGTTCCAGCAGCTTATACTACGAGCAGTACTTC. Its protein is CSSSLYYEQYF.